The 5 T cell receptor beta chains below all came from one sample that was sequenced in a study of human T cells and chemical hapten exposure. TCRdb ran MiXCR on the RACE reads and lists one entry per CDR3 protein. The sample consists of about 54,000 distinct CDR3 sequences, about 10% of them appearing once. Time point denoted: patch test 2, 6 weeks after DPC sensitization. Treatment here: therapeutic diphenylcyclopropenone sensitization with weekly scalp DPC. This sample comprised whole blood, obtained in connection with sensitization to the hapten diphenylcyclopropenone (DPC). These receptors all come from a woman between 45 and 60 years old with alopecia areata. Some clones in this sample may be carry-over from other donors' samples.

This clonotype was seen more than once but under ten times. CDR3 in DNA: TGTGCCAGCTCGCCCTACTCGTCTCGTACCGGGAGCACAGATACGCAGTATTTT. It yields the protein CASSPYSSRTGSTDTQYF. This chain links TRBV18 with TRBJ2-3, with no clear D. Germline-derived CDR1 and CDR2 are KGHSH and LQKENI. Between the trimmed V and J ends, which lost 6 bases and 0 bases, there was a span of 22 bases. The CDR3 covers 18 residues.

This clonotype was counted many times. V is TRBV28 and J is TRBJ2-7; 10 bases line up with TRBD2. CDR3 length: 16 amino acids. After removal of 2 bases from V and 7 bases from J, the junction contained 11 bases not matched to a gene. CDR1 is MDHEN, CDR2 SYDVKM, per germline. The CDR3 sequence: CASSLRSGRALEEQYF. In nucleotides, the CDR3 is TGTGCCAGCAGTTTAAGGAGCGGGAGGGCTCTCGAAGAGCAGTACTTC. The full variable domain, rest sourced from reference TRBV28 and TRBJ2-7, is DVKVTQSSRYLVKRTGEKVFLECVQDMDHENMFWYRQDPGLGLRLIYFSYDVKMKEKGDIPEGYSVSREKKERFSLILESASTNQTSMYLCASSLRSGRALEEQYFGPGTRLTVT.

This clonotype has just a few counts. The chain uses TRBV28 and TRBJ2-7, with a weak D call TRBD1 (6 bases). Germline CDR1 is MDHEN and CDR2 is SYDVKM. Deletions cut 5 bases from V and 0 bases from J, with 23 bases between. This CDR3 has 18 amino acids. This chain's CDR3 is CASSTRHPGTMSSYEQYF. DNA for the CDR3: TGTGCCAGCAGTACTAGACACCCCGGGACAATGAGCTCCTACGAGCAGTACTTC.

The sample holds many counts of this clonotype. The chain combines TRBV7-2 with TRBJ2-3; D uncertain. Trimming took 2 bases from V and 2 from J, leaving 8 bases between them. The CDR3 runs to 14 residues. Per the germline V gene, CDR1 is SGHTA and CDR2 is FQGNSA. CDR3 nucleotides: TGTGCCAGCAGCTTATCGAGTCACACAGATACGCAGTATTTT. It specifies CASSLSSHTDTQYF.

This clonotype was seen a handful of times. The V and J genes are TRBV10-1 and TRBJ2-5, with TRBD1 matching 7 bases. This CDR3 is built from 13 residues. Germline assignment: CDR1 WNHNN and CDR2 SYGVQD (reference sequence). The junction had 5 bases not matched to a gene; V was cut back by 5 bases and J by 5 bases. The CDR3 is CASSPGGSETQYF. In DNA form, the CDR3 reads TGCGCCAGCAGTCCAGGGGGATCGGAGACCCAGTACTTC.